This record concerns one TCR beta chain sequence. Its cognate antigen has yet to be identified. No base-level quality is on record; no much larger clone is a single base apart. Using the deep immunoSEQ assay, TCR CDR3 regions were amplified from genomic DNA by multiplex PCR. Extracted genomic DNA from each cell subset was spread evenly across all wells of several immunoSEQ 96-well plates, with each plate serving as a replicate. For sorted subsets, approximately 190 ng genomic DNA, equal to 30,000 or so T cell genomes, was loaded into each replicate PCR. Purified libraries were measured with a Qubit 3.0 fluorometer, size-checked on a Bioanalyzer 2100, and measured again with the KAPA Library Quantification kit. Every immunoSEQ 96-well plate was sequenced on a separate single-read 150-cycle Illumina NextSeq 550 flow cell. Concerning the study's data processing: Because the immunoSEQ output included only junctional sequences and no quality scores, the filtering could not be the same as the filtering used for full-length reads. Sequences were annotated with PyIR, a Python wrapper for IgBLAST v1.9, using IMGT germline references to assign V/J genes and CDR3. Reads were filtered out if the reads had weak V/J assignments (E-value above 1e-6), no CDR3, stop codons, out-of-frame junctions, or ambiguous translated residues. V3J clonotypes were defined by identical inferred V gene, J gene, and CDR3 amino acid sequence. Percentage overlap between repertoires was calculated by dividing the number of shared unique clonotypes by the size of the smaller repertoire. Three approaches were used to assess repertoire richness: RTK rarefaction, the Chao1 estimator, and Recon v2.1 estimates of unobserved clonotypes. Generation probabilities were computed with OLGA for all TCRbeta clonotypes obtained by the gDNA method from several donors. Drawn from immuneACCESS, this table holds only the in-frame rearrangements with V and J called that TCRdb kept. Clones are partly lost; checked studies trace under half to an unresolved V gene and leave the rest unexplained. That table supplies the V and J calls and clone size; D and trimming were determined from the DNA. The sample table holds some 2.1 million clones, of which roughly 94% were seen once. Of the sample, roughly 1% falls within the top ten clones.

The sample belongs to a study of shared clonotypes between healthy human individuals (dated by TCRdb to the early 2020s). Study-level background: A couple of women and a few men aged 18 to 49 years were included in the cohort. The study deeply sequenced blood TCR repertoires of about five healthy adults to estimate repertoire size and the extent of clonotype sharing between individuals. Leukapheresis yielded between about 0.9 and 8.9 billion PBMCs per donor. Per donor, three plates each were used for CD4 naive and CD4 memory, two for CD8 naive, and one for CD8 memory. To increase sequencing depth and limit assay-specific biases, different laboratories used diverse techniques to prepare libraries and sequence TCR repertoires. Study-wide conclusions, independent of this receptor: Compared with non-shared clonotypes, clonotypes shared by all four sorted-subset donors had higher generation probabilities. Sharing across several donors was observed for approximately 5% of naive CD4, less than 4% of naive CD8, 2% to 2.5% of memory CD4, and around 0.44% of memory CD8 clonotypes. Naive subsets generally had larger estimated clonotype richness than memory subsets did. Pairwise subsampling indicated that sequencing depth was expected to affect the degree of clonotype sharing among donors. Sampling was limited to blood, and TCR repertoires in tissue likely differ from TCR repertoires in blood. Because the study included only a small number of donors, the genetic and exposure-history diversity represented was limited. Incomplete sequencing was indicated by rarefaction of sorted-subset datasets, despite the large sequencing depth.

CD8 naive samples consisted of CD45RO-negative cells that were positively selected for CCR7, yielding a CD45RA+CCR7+ population without TemRA cells. The donors were healthy, HIV-negative adults with no recently reported acute infections or vaccinations. All donors were Caucasian adults living in Nashville, Tennessee, USA. Blood was collected by leukapheresis, and PBMCs were isolated by Ficoll-Histopaque density gradient centrifugation and then cryopreserved in liquid nitrogen vapor phase. Analytical flow cytometry was used to check the purity and quantity of every magnetically sorted T cell population. Each sorted fraction had its genomic DNA isolated and then quantified by UV absorbance on a Nanodrop 2000c. Trimming costs V 3 bases and J 2 bases, and their ends lie 17 bases apart. Including the terminal cysteine and phenylalanine, the CDR3 comprises 17 residues. CDR3 DNA only is kept here, 51 bases in frame from base 1. The CDR1 and CDR2 encoded by the germline V gene are KGHSH and LQKENI.

The sequenced sample consisted of naive CD8+ T cells sorted from blood. The cell subset or site label on this specimen signifies: CD45RA+CCR7+. The chain employs TRBV18 and TRBJ1-3; TRBD1 is a possible D gene, resting on 5 matching bases. The receptor comes from a man younger than 35 in good health. The DNA reads TGTGCCAGCTCACCCACCCGGGGCAGGGAAACTGGAAACACCATATATTTT. Its translation reads: CASSPTRGRETGNTIYF.